This T cell receptor (beta chain) comes out of a study of T cell responses to AZD1222 COVID-19 vaccine (TCRdb year 2021). Turning to the overall study: A total of around 240 trial participants underwent TCR sequencing, of whom some 210 received two doses of AZD1222 and around 26 received two doses of the MenACWY control vaccine. Trial participants were enrolled by age into subgroups of 18-55, 56-69 and 70-plus years, and about 150, 27 and 61 TCR-sequenced participants, respectively, were included in these subgroups. What the authors observed across the whole study: Vaccine-associated CD4 TCRs spanned the whole spike protein, with dominant responses in regions 160-218 and 743-854. No day 14 peak-response samples were available, so repertoires were characterized only after the peak T cell response. A significant rise in spike-specific TCR breadth and depth was observed after two AZD1222 doses relative to day 0 and relative to MenACWY recipients. In the small 56-69-year group, the increase in depth fell short of significance, most likely because of low power. Most participants were white British and females outnumbered males, and the authors suggested that clonal diversity may have been underestimated. Nearly half of unique spike-specific TCRs reportedly recognized epitopes outside regions mutated in the B.1.351 and B.1.1.7 variants. Only a handful of AZD1222 recipients were SARS-CoV-2 seropositive at baseline, limiting conclusions about previously exposed vaccinees.

What the time point label conveys for this sample: about 28 days (+/-7) after the second vaccine dose. AZD1222 recipients with second doses at about 4 weeks or about 12 weeks were pooled, because spike-specific TCR depth and breadth did not differ between schedules. The vaccinee samples were drawn from two UK trials, COV001 and COV002, one of which was a single-blind randomized controlled phase 2/3 trial testing AZD1222 (ChAdOx1 nCoV-19) in healthy adults. Trial participant PBMC samples were collected at day 0 and day 28 after the second dose for TCRbeta chain sequencing. This clone was observed once. Its antigen target is currently unknown. No much larger clone is present one base from it, and per-base qualities are unavailable. The CDR3 regions of human TCRbeta chains were analyzed by immunosequencing. In the source study's methods: TCRs in the repertoires were matched against a reference library of SARS-CoV-2-specific TCRs that had been generated with the MIRA antigen-specificity platform. Breadth was defined as the fraction of unique TCRs that were SARS-CoV-2-associated. Depth was defined as the fraction of total T cells that were SARS-CoV-2-associated. Using the MIRA data, each spike-specific TCR was mapped to the spike region that the TCR reacts to and placed in a CD4 or CD8 class. Log10-transformed breadth and depth values were compared by one-way ANOVA with Sidak's multiple comparisons tests. Entries here come from immuneACCESS through TCRdb and include only in-frame sequences with V and J called. Some clones fail to appear in such tables; in the studies checked, an unresolved V gene covers under half of the shortfall, and the cause of the remainder is unknown. Clone size and the V and J calls come from that table; the DNA yielded D and trimming. Recorded for this sample are 120,000 or so clones; about 79% of them occurred a single time. About 27% of the sample goes to the ten largest clones.

CDR1 and CDR2, per the germline V gene (reference sequence), are LNHNV and YYDKDF. The CDR3 sequence holds 18 residues, the cysteine and phenylalanine included. Solely the CDR3 DNA is kept, with 54 bases framed from the first base. Trimmed from V: 0 bases; trimmed from J: 4 bases; junction bases lacking a gene match: 13. The source of this sequence is an adult who received the AZD1222 COVID-19 vaccine. The chain uses TRBV15 and TRBJ1-1; 8 bases in the middle match TRBD1. Sample: peripheral blood, taken 28 days after the second AZD1222 dose. The CDR3 protein sequence reads: CATSRDRQSGGRGTEAFF. The DNA sequence is given as TGTGCCACCAGCAGAGATCGCCAATCAGGGGGCAGGGGCACTGAAGCTTTCTTT.